A single sample gave rise to the 28 T cell receptor beta chains below, sequenced in a study of T-cell memory formation after mild COVID-19. TCRdb re-analysed the 5' RACE reads in MiXCR, keeping a single row per CDR3 protein. The repertoire holds over 300,000 distinct CDR3 sequences, with about 20% as singletons. Source material: PBMCs or a T cell subset sorted from them (not recorded which). These receptors were taken from a man younger than 35 who had mild COVID-19 (a few samples of this study predate the infection). Cell type and time point are not known.

The V gene is TRBV5-1, the J gene TRBJ1-2; 7 nucleotides match TRBD1. The CDR3 has 15 amino acids. Trimming removed 5 bases from V and 4 bases from J; junction bases left unmatched: 11. From germline, CDR1 is SGHRS and CDR2 YFSETQ. The CDR3 bases are TGCGCCAGCAGGGAGGGGATCGGACAGGCCTATGGCTACACCTTC. Translated: CASREGIGQAYGYTF.

This clonotype showed up many times. The rearrangement links TRBV4-3 to TRBJ2-7; unclear D gene. The CDR3 has 15 amino acids. Germline assignment: CDR1 LGHNA and CDR2 YSLEER. Trimming took 0 bases from V and 0 from J, leaving 9 bases between them. CDR3 bases: TGCGCCAGCAGCCAAGATCCGGAAAGCTCCTACGAGCAGTACTTC. Protein sequence: CASSQDPESSYEQYF.

The table lists this clonotype with a few counts. CDR3 amino acids: CASSESDKGDIGKLFF. CDR3 nucleotides: TGCGCCAGCAGTGAGTCTGACAAGGGCGATATTGGAAAACTGTTTTTT. V is TRBV10-1 and J is TRBJ1-4, with no clear D. CDR3 length: 16 residues. Per germline, CDR1 WNHNN and CDR2 SYGVQD (reference sequence). Trimming took off 0 bases at V and 10 bases at J, with 18 bases between the two ends.

V usage is TRBV7-2 and J usage is TRBJ2-7; D is uncertain. This CDR3 comprises 14 residues. Germline CDR1 is SGHTA and CDR2 is FQGNSA. V gave up 5 bases and J gave up 3 bases, with 14 bases separating them. The DNA of the CDR3 is TGTGCCAGCAGCCCCAATGGGTACGACTACGAGCAGTACTTC. This codes for CASSPNGYDYEQYF.

This clonotype came up many times. The chain carries TRBV24-1 and TRBJ2-3; 7 nucleotides match TRBD2. The CDR3 is 16 amino acids. CDR1 KGHDR and CDR2 SFDVKD come from the germline V gene. V shed 3 bases, J shed 4 bases, and the junction held 9 bases outside the gene matches. CDR3 region: CATSDPGRGDADTQYF. In nucleotides, the CDR3 is TGTGCCACCAGTGATCCTGGCCGGGGGGATGCAGATACGCAGTATTTT.

This clonotype was seen more than once but under ten times. This sequence joins TRBV28 and TRBJ1-2, with 10 bases lining up with TRBD1. Germline CDR1 is MDHEN and CDR2 is SYDVKM. Losses at the gene ends were 10 bases for V and 5 bases for J; bases not matched to a gene: 19. The CDR3 is made up of 17 amino acids. CDR3 region: CAILPGQGTGGGYGYTF. CDR3 bases: TGTGCCATTCTCCCGGGACAGGGGACTGGTGGGGGGTATGGCTACACCTTC.

V is TRBV7-2 and J is TRBJ2-1; D not certain. CDR1 and CDR2 (germline): SGHTA, FQGNSA. V was cut by 6 bases and J by 2 bases, with 14 bases left in between. The CDR3 totals 15 residues. The CDR3 coding sequence is TGTGCCAGCAGGTCTGGCTCGAGAACCTACAATGAGCAGTTCTTC. This codes for CASRSGSRTYNEQFF.

The chain employs TRBV4-1 and TRBJ1-6, with a possible D match to TRBD1 (6 bases). The CDR3 is made up of 15 amino acids. V lost 2 bases, J lost 10 bases, and 15 bases lay in between. The germline gives CDR1 MGHRA, CDR2 YSYEKL. CDR3 in amino acids: CASSQPRGVLSPLHF. DNA for the CDR3: TGCGCCAGCAGCCAACCTAGGGGGGTTCTCTCACCCCTCCACTTT.

The chain joins TRBV19 to TRBJ1-1; the D gene is possibly TRBD1 (6 bases). Germline loops: CDR1 LNHDA, CDR2 SQIVND (reference sequence). Trimming stripped 3 bases from V and 12 bases from J, with 11 bases between. The CDR3 loop spans 11 amino acids. The CDR3 sequence is CASSIRGATFF. The CDR3 DNA reads as TGTGCCAGTAGTATCAGGGGCGCGACTTTCTTT.

The chain joins TRBV20-1 to TRBJ2-1; D uncertain. Looked up from germline, CDR1 is DFQATT and CDR2 is SNEGSKA (reference sequence). The V end was cut by 5 bases, the J end by 0 bases, with 11 bases between. The CDR3 contains 14 residues. CDR3 in amino acids: CSAVSQSSYNEQFF. The CDR3 DNA is TGCAGTGCTGTGTCCCAGAGCTCCTACAATGAGCAGTTCTTC.

This clonotype was observed a few times. The chain couples TRBV4-2 to TRBJ2-7, with D perhaps TRBD1 (5 bases). Trimming pared 0 bases from V and 5 bases from J, leaving 8 bases between. The CDR3 consists of 13 residues. The germline gives CDR1 LGHNA, CDR2 YNFKEQ. The CDR3 nucleotides are TGTGCCAGCAGCCAAGATAAGGGGAACGAGCAGTACTTC. Its protein product is CASSQDKGNEQYF.

The V gene is TRBV18, the J gene TRBJ2-7; D may be TRBD1 or TRBD2 (5 bases each). There are 13 residues in the CDR3. V shed 3 bases and J shed 4 bases, with 10 bases lying between them. Per germline, CDR1 KGHSH and CDR2 LQKENI. The CDR3 here is CASSPGDGYEQYV. CDR3 nucleotide sequence: TGTGCCAGCTCACCGGGGGACGGTTACGAGCAGTACGTC.

The chain links TRBV12-3 or TRBV12-4 to TRBJ2-1, with D perhaps matching TRBD1 (6 bases). Trimming removed 6 bases at V and 5 bases at J, with 20 bases between. The CDR3 runs 16 residues. The CDR3 sequence: CASSPTGFGANNEQFF. Here the CDR3 DNA reads TGTGCCAGCAGCCCAACAGGGTTTGGGGCAAACAATGAGCAGTTCTTC.

This clonotype has only one observation. The V gene is TRBV5-1, the J gene TRBJ1-6; D is perhaps TRBD1 (5 bases). Germline V gene data show CDR1 as SGHRS and CDR2 as YFSETQ. V gave up 0 bases and J gave up 10 bases, with 14 bases separating them. There are 15 residues in the CDR3. The CDR3 protein is CASSLAGQGRSPLHF. As DNA, the CDR3 is TGCGCCAGCAGCTTGGCCGGGCAGGGAAGGTCACCCCTCCACTTT.

This clonotype was observed a handful of times. At one end, the junction sequence differs from germline, possibly due to a read error. The chain employs TRBV6-2 or TRBV6-3 and TRBJ2-6; D perhaps matches TRBD1 (6 bases). The CDR3 spans 16 residues. Germline lookup yields CDR1 MNHEY and CDR2 SVGEGT. The CDR3 sequence is CASSHSPGAGANVLTF. In DNA, the CDR3 is TGTGCCAGCAGTCACTCCCCAGGGGCGGGGGCCAACGTCCTGACTTTC.

The V and J genes are TRBV20-1 and TRBJ1-1; a weak D match, TRBD1 (6 bases). Trimming stripped 0 bases from V and 6 bases from J, with 8 bases between. The CDR3 is 12 amino acids. The germline V gene has CDR1 DFQATT and CDR2 SNEGSKA (reference sequence). CDR3 sequence reads: CSARDRGPEAFF. The CDR3 DNA sequence: TGCAGTGCTAGAGATCGGGGGCCTGAAGCTTTCTTT.

CDR3 sequence: CASSHQPGRGNYGYTF. CDR3 sequence (DNA): TGTGCCAGCAGTCACCAACCGGGACGGGGTAACTATGGCTACACCTTC. The V gene is TRBV6-5, the J gene TRBJ1-2; D perhaps matches TRBD1 (5 bases). V gave up 5 bases and J gave up 1 base, with 17 bases separating them. Germline CDR1 and CDR2: MNHEY and SVGAGI. The CDR3 covers 16 residues.

This clonotype was detected a few times. The J gene is TRBJ2-1, the V gene TRBV7-2; tentatively, D is TRBD1 (6 bases). In germline, CDR1 is SGHTA, CDR2 FQGNSA. The CDR3 runs 11 residues. Between the trimmed V and J ends, which lost 5 bases and 12 bases, there was a span of 11 bases. CDR3 residues: CASSRGLAQFF. CDR3 sequence (DNA): TGTGCCAGCAGCAGGGGGTTAGCGCAGTTCTTC.

The gene calls are TRBV10-3 and TRBJ1-6, with D possibly matching TRBD1 (5 bases). Germline V gene sequence: CDR1 ENHRY, CDR2 SYGVKD. Trimming cost V 7 bases and J 10 bases, with 14 bases left between them. The CDR3 contains 13 residues. The CDR3 sequence is CAITTDPGSPLHF. CDR3 nucleotide sequence: TGTGCCATCACGACAGATCCCGGATCACCCCTCCACTTT.

This clonotype was found many times. This sequence joins TRBV24-1 and TRBJ2-1; 7 bases map to TRBD1. Germline V gene sequence: CDR1 KGHDR, CDR2 SFDVKD. The V and J ends lost 3 bases and 0 bases, in that order; junction bases with no gene match: 10. The CDR3 has 18 amino acids. The CDR3 loop is CATSDGSGTASSYNEQFF. CDR3 bases: TGTGCCACCAGTGATGGGTCCGGGACAGCGAGCTCCTACAATGAGCAGTTCTTC.

This clonotype was counted between two and nine times. The chain couples TRBV7-2 to TRBJ2-2; 7 bases agree with TRBD1. This CDR3 contains 16 residues. Germline V CDR1 and CDR2: SGHTA, FQGNSA. The J segment lost 5 bases and the V segment lost 1 base, leaving 7 bases of the junction unmatched. In DNA form, the CDR3 reads TGTGCCAGCAGCTTAGGGATTGACAGGGAGACCGGGGAGCTGTTTTTT. Protein sequence: CASSLGIDRETGELFF.

This clonotype appeared a few times. The chain employs TRBV14 and TRBJ2-1, with a possible D match to TRBD2 (5 bases). This CDR3 is 17 amino acids long. Trimming stripped 4 bases from V and 7 bases from J, with 23 bases between. Germline V gene lookup returns CDR1 SGHDN and CDR2 FVKESK. The CDR3: CASSPGAARQDRNEQFF. The CDR3 DNA reads TGTGCCAGCAGCCCTGGAGCGGCCAGGCAAGATCGTAATGAGCAGTTCTTC.

This chain uses TRBV10-3 with TRBJ2-2; D is uncertain. The CDR3 is 16 amino acids. V was shortened by 8 bases and J by 1 base, with 17 bases between the two germline ends. Per germline, CDR1 ENHRY and CDR2 SYGVKD. This CDR3 is CAIGEVARLNTGELFF. CDR3 in DNA: TGTGCCATCGGAGAGGTCGCGAGATTGAACACCGGGGAGCTGTTTTTT.

The chain couples TRBV24-1 to TRBJ2-2; D is unclear. The CDR3 is 15 residues long. CDR1 is KGHDR, CDR2 SFDVKD, per germline. The ends were cut back, 4 bases at V and 3 bases at J, with 11 bases in the middle. The CDR3 loop reads CATSEGSGDTGELFF. CDR3 in DNA: TGTGCCACCAGTGAGGGATCAGGAGACACCGGGGAGCTGTTTTTT.

The chain joins TRBV2 to TRBJ1-2, with D maybe TRBD1 (5 bases). The CDR3 has 12 residues. Trimming left V 2 bases short and J 7 bases short, with 8 bases between. Germline-derived CDR1 and CDR2 are SNHLY and FYNNEI. CDR3 nucleotides: TGTGCCAGCAGTGAACTTGGGGGTGGCTACACCTTC. Its translation: CASSELGGGYTF.

The chain joins TRBV7-2 to TRBJ1-2; D is undetermined. Germline CDR1 is SGHTA and CDR2 is FQGNSA. CDR3 size: 13 residues. V was clipped by 4 bases and J by 6 bases, with 12 bases between them. CDR3 DNA: TGTGCCAGCAGCTACCTGCCCCGGAATGGCTACACCTTC. Translation gives CASSYLPRNGYTF.

The rearrangement links TRBV9 to TRBJ2-7, with TRBD1 matching 8 bases. There are 14 residues in the CDR3. Germline assignment: CDR1 SGDLS and CDR2 YYNGEE. V lost 3 bases and J lost 3; bases outside the gene matches: 5. CDR3 DNA sequence: TGTGCCAGCAGCGCACAGGGGGGATTCTACGAGCAGTACTTC. Protein product: CASSAQGGFYEQYF. Full variable domain (missing parts from reference TRBV9 and TRBJ2-7): DSGVTQTPKHLITATGQRVTLRCSPRSGDLSVYWYQQSLDQGLQFLIQYYNGEERAKGNILERFSAQQFPDLHSELNLSSLELGDSALYFCASSAQGGFYEQYFGPGTRLTVT.

This clonotype was picked up a small number of times. V and J are TRBV6-2 or TRBV6-3 and TRBJ2-2; tentative D call: TRBD1 (6 bases). The V gene's germline CDR1 is MNHEY and CDR2 SVGEGT. Trimming removed 4 bases from V and 1 base from J, with 10 bases in between. The CDR3 has 15 residues. The CDR3 reads CASSFWTENTGELFF. Here the CDR3 DNA reads TGTGCCAGCAGTTTTTGGACAGAGAACACCGGGGAGCTGTTTTTT.